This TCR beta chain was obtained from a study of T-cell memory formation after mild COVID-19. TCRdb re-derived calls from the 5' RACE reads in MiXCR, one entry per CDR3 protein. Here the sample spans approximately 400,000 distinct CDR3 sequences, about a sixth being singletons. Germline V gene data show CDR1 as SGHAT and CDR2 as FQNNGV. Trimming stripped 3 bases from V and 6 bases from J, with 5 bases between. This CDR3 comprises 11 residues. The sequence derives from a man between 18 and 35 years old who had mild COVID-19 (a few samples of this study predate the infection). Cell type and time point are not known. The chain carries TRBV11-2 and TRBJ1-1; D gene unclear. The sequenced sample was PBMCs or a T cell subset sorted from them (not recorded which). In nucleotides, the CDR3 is TGTGCCAGCAGCTTCCTAGCTGAAGCTTTCTTT. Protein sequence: CASSFLAEAFF.